Here is one T cell receptor beta chain with its context. Its antigen is unidentified. Additional DNA sequences in this sample encode the identical CDR3. The length of the CDR3 is 11 residues. The ends were cut back, 5 bases at V and 8 bases at J, with 9 bases in the middle. Germline loops: CDR1 SQVTM, CDR2 ANQGSEA. Measured with immunoSEQ multiplex PCR; TCRdb has only the in-frame clones, and not every one. The sample shows tens of thousands of clones, roughly 93% of them seen only once. This entry comes from a study of T cells in localized non-small cell lung cancer. Regarding the study as a whole: Compared with tumor, uninvolved adjacent lung displayed greater T cell clonality, ranking highest overall. A median of around 60 clones ranked among the top 100 in tumor appeared in adjacent lung. Elevated circulating T cell density in blood was associated with longer overall survival. Because only a single region of the tumor was sequenced, heterogeneity remains possible.

This specimen was peripheral blood, taken before any cancer treatment. V and J are TRBV29-1 and TRBJ2-2, with D possibly being TRBD2 (6 bases). The TCR originated in a female donor at least 60 years old with stage I lung adenocarcinoma. The CDR3 nucleotides are TGCAGCGTTTCACGGGGGGGGGAGCTGTTTTTT. It encodes CSVSRGGELFF.